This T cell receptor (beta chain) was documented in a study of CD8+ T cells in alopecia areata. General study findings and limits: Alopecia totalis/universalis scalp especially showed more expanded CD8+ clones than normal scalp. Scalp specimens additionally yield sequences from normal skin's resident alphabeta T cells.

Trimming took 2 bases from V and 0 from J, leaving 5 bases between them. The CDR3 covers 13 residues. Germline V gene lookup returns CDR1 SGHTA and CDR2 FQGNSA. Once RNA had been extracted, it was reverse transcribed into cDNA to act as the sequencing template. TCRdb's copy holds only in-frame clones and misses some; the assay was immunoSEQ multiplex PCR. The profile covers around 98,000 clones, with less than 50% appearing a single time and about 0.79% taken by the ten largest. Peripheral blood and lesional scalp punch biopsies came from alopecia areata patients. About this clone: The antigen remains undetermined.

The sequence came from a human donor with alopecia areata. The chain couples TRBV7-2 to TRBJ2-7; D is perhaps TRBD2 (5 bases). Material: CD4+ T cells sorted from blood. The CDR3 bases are TGTGCCAGCAGCTTAACTAGCTCCTACGAGCAGTACTTC. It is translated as CASSLTSSYEQYF.